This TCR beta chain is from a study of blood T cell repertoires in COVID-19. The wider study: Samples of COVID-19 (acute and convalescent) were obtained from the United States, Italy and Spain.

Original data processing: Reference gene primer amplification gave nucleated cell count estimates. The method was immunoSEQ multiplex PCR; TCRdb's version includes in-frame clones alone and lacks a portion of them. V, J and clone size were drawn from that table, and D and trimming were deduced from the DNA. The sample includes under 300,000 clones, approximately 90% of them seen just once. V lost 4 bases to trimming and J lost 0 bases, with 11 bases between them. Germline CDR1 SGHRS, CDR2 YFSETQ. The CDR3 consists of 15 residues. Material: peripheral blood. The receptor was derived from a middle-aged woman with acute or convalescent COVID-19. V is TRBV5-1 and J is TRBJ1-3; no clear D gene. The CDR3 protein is CASSQDGVSGNTIYF. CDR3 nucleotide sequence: TGCGCCAGCAGCCAGGACGGGGTCTCTGGAAACACCATATATTTT.